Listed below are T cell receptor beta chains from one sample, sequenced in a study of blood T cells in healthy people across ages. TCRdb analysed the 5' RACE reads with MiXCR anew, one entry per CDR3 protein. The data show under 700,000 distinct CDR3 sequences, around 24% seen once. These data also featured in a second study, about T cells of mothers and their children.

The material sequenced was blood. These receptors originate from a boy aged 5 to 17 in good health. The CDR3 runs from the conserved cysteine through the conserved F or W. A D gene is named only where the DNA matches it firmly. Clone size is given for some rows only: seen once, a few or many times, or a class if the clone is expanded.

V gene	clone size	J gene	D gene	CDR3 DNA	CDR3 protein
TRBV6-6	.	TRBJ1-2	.	TGTGCCAGCAGTTACGCGGGAGGCTACACCTTC	CASSYAGGYTF
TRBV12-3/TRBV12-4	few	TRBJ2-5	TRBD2	TGTGCCAGCAGTCCTTCACTAGCGGGGGAGACCCAGTACTTC	CASSPSLAGETQYF
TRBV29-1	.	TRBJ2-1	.	TGCAGCGTTTTGGGGGCTTCGAGCAATGAGCAGTTCTTC	CSVLGASSNEQFF
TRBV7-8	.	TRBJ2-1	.	TGTGCCAGCAGAAACCGGGACGGAGGGTACAATGAGCAGTTCTTC	CASRNRDGGYNEQFF
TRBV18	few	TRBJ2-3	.	TGTGCCAGCTCACGGAGGTCCGCAGATACGCAGTATTTT	CASSRRSADTQYF
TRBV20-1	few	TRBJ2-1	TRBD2	TGCAGTGCTAGTTCGGGACTAGCGGGAGGGCCGGAAGCCTACAATGAGCAGTTCTTC	CSASSGLAGGPEAYNEQFF
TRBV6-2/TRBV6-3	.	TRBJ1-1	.	TGTGCCAGCAGTACAACCGGGTACACTGAAGCTTTCTTT	CASSTTGYTEAFF
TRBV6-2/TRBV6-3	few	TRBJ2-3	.	TGTGCCAGCATGAGGGGGGATACGCAGTATTTT	CASMRGDTQYF
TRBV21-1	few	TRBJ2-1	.	TGTGCCACGGGACTAGCGGGGAACAATGAGCAGTTCTTC	CATGLAGNNEQFF
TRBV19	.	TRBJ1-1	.	TGTGCCAGTAGTTGGGGGGCGATGTACACTGAAGCTTTCTTT	CASSWGAMYTEAFF
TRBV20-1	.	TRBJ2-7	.	TGCAGTGCTAGAGATCAGGCTCCACCGCGCTACGAGCAGTACTTC	CSARDQAPPRYEQYF
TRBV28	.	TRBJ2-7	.	TGTGCCAGCCAAGAGCAGGGGTGGGACTACGAGCAGTACTTC	CASQEQGWDYEQYF
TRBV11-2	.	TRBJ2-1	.	TGTGCCAGCAGGTCCGTTTACAATGAGCAGTTCTTC	CASRSVYNEQFF
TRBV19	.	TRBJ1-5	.	TGTGCCAGTAGTACAACAGGGTTTGTTCAGCCCCAGCATTTT	CASSTTGFVQPQHF
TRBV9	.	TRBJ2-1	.	TGTGCCAGCAGCGTTGCTGGGGTTTACAATGAGCAGTTCTTC	CASSVAGVYNEQFF
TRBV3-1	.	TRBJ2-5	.	TGTGCCAGCGGCCGGACTTCCCAAGGGACCCAGTACTTC	CASGRTSQGTQYF
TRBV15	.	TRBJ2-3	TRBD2	TGTGCCACCAGCAGGCCCTCGGGAGGGGCAGATACGCAGTATTTT	CATSRPSGGADTQYF
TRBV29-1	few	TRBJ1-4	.	TGCAGCGTTGAAGTAGGGGCGGACAGCGATAATGAAAAACTGTTTTTT	CSVEVGADSDNEKLFF
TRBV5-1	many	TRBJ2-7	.	TGCGCCAGCAGCGCAGGCAACTCCTACGAGCAGTACTTC	CASSAGNSYEQYF
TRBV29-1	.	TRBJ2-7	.	TGCAGCGTTGAAGATCTATTCGGCGAGCAGTACTTC	CSVEDLFGEQYF
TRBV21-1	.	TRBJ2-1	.	TGTGCCAGCAGGAGGACAGCATACAATGAGCAGTTCTTC	CASRRTAYNEQFF
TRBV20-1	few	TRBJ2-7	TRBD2	TGCAGTGCTCCTAGCGGGGGGCCCCCCTACGAGCAGTACTTC	CSAPSGGPPYEQYF
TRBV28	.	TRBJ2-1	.	TGTGCCAGCAGTTCGGGGACCCAATACAATGAGCAGTTCTTC	CASSSGTQYNEQFF
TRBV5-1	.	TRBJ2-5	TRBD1	TGCGCCAGCAGCTTGGACGGACAGGGAGGCTCAGAGACCCAGTACTTC	CASSLDGQGGSETQYF
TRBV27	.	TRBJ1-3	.	TGTGCCAGCAGTTTTCGGGGTAGGGTGAGGGACACCATATATTTT	CASSFRGRVRDTIYF
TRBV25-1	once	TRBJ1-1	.	TGTGCCAGCAGTTTCTTTGGGGTGAACACTGAAGCTTTCTTT	CASSFFGVNTEAFF
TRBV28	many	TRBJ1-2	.	TGTGCCAGCACCTCGCTAGGGGGAGGGTCTTATGGCTACACCTTC	CASTSLGGGSYGYTF
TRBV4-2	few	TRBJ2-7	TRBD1	TGTGCCAGCAGCCCACTAACGATGACAGGGATCGAAGTCTACGAGCAGTACTTC	CASSPLTMTGIEVYEQYF
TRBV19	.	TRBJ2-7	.	TGTGCCAGTAGTCGACAGACAAACGGCGAGCAGTACTTC	CASSRQTNGEQYF
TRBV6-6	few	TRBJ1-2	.	TGTGCCAGCAGTGGGGGGTGGTATGGCTACACCTTC	CASSGGWYGYTF
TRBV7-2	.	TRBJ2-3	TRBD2	TGTGCCAGCAGCCCCACGGGATTGGGCGGGAGGGGAGCAGATACGCAGTATTTT	CASSPTGLGGRGADTQYF
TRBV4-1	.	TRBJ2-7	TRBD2	TGCGCCAGCAGCCAAGATGCGACTAGCCTCTACGAGCAGTACTTC	CASSQDATSLYEQYF
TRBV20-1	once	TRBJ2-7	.	TGCAGTGCTAGAGCACTCTCCTCCTACGAGCAGTACTTC	CSARALSSYEQYF
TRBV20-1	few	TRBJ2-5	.	TGCAGTGCTAGAGATCTCCGGACCGACCCAGAGACCCAGTACTTC	CSARDLRTDPETQYF
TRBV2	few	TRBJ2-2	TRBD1	TGTGCCAGCAGCGGGACAGGGCTGGGCACCGGGGAGCTGTTTTTT	CASSGTGLGTGELFF
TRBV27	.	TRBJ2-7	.	TGTGCCAGCAATTTATCAGCCTACGAGCAGTACTTC	CASNLSAYEQYF